Shown below are 26 T cell receptor beta chains from a single sample sequenced in a study of T cells in Graves' hyperthyroidism and ophthalmopathy. Amplification of TCR beta CDR3 regions was performed using RNA transcripts as template. First-round RT-PCR with HTBI primers amplified the TCR CDR3 region. TCRdb recomputed calls from the multiplex PCR reads with MiXCR, one row per CDR3 protein. The table includes about 720,000 distinct CDR3 sequences, about 17% detected once. Sequences were obtained from blood. The source of these receptors is a woman aged 45-59 years with Graves' hyperthyroidism that later progressed to Graves' ophthalmopathy.

The chain links TRBV4-1 to TRBJ2-5; D remains ambiguous. Trimming took off 3 bases at V and 5 bases at J, with 16 bases between the two ends. Germline V gene lookup returns CDR1 MGHRA and CDR2 YSYEKL. CDR3 length: 15 residues. The CDR3 sequence: CASSQDDKGTETQYF. DNA for the CDR3: TGCGCCAGCAGCCAGGACGACAAGGGTACGGAGACCCAGTACTTC.

This clonotype was observed at least ten times. CDR3 nucleotides: TGTGCCTGGAGTTTAGTAATCGGGGAGCTGTTTTTT. Translating it yields CAWSLVIGELFF. This chain connects TRBV30 to TRBJ2-2; D ambiguous. Germline CDR1 and CDR2: GTSNPN and SVGIG (reference sequence). The CDR3 totals 12 residues. V gave up 2 bases and J gave up 7 bases, with 8 bases separating them.

This clonotype was observed many times. The chain joins TRBV5-1 to TRBJ1-5; weak D call: TRBD1 (5 bases). Trimming left V 4 bases short and J 5 bases short, with 16 bases between. Germline CDR1 SGHRS, CDR2 YFSETQ. This CDR3 has 15 amino acids. The CDR3: CASSRTTGRYQPQHF. The CDR3 DNA is TGCGCCAGCAGCCGGACAACCGGACGGTATCAGCCCCAGCATTTT.

Only a few counts were recorded for this clonotype. The chain employs TRBV24-1 and TRBJ2-2; D assignment may be TRBD1 or TRBD2 (5 bases each). The CDR3 length is 17 residues. Germline CDR1 and CDR2: KGHDR and SFDVKD. The V and J ends lost 5 bases and 1 base respectively, with 16 bases between them. CDR3 coding DNA: TGTGCCACCAGTGCTCCCCCAGGGAGAGAGAACACCGGGGAGCTGTTTTTT. This sequence encodes CATSAPPGRENTGELFF.

The rearrangement joins TRBV18 to TRBJ1-4, with D possibly matching TRBD1 (6 bases). Trimming left V 2 bases short and J 7 bases short, with 14 bases between. Germline CDR1 reads KGHSH; CDR2 reads LQKENI. CDR3 length equals 15 residues. CDR3: CASSPSQGFGEKLFF. Written as DNA, the CDR3 is TGTGCCAGCTCACCAAGCCAGGGGTTTGGTGAAAAACTGTTTTTT.

The V call is TRBV6-1, the J call TRBJ1-2, with 8 bases fitting TRBD1. CDR1 and CDR2 from the germline V gene are MNHNS and SASEGT. With V trimmed by 6 bases and J by 7 bases, 16 bases remained unmatched. CDR3 size: 16 residues. In DNA form, the CDR3 reads TGTGCCAGCAGCTCAAGGCTGGGACAGGTTCTGCGTGGCTACACCTTC. It yields the protein CASSSRLGQVLRGYTF.

J is TRBJ1-6 and V is TRBV3-1; 7 bases agree with TRBD1. CDR1 is LGHDT and CDR2 is YNNKEL in the germline V gene (reference sequence). V shed 3 bases, J shed 5 bases, and the junction held 7 bases outside the gene matches. This CDR3 has 16 amino acids. This chain's CDR3 is CASSQADRVDNSPLHF. For the CDR3, the DNA is TGTGCCAGCAGCCAGGCCGACAGGGTGGATAATTCACCCCTCCACTTT.

The rearrangement uses TRBV7-9 and TRBJ1-6; no definite D call. Germline CDR1 is SEHNR and CDR2 is FQNEAQ (reference sequence). The CDR3 has 14 amino acids. V lost 3 bases and J 11 bases, leaving 14 bases between the germline ends. The CDR3 nucleotides read TGTGCCAGCAGCTTCCGGGAGACGAGGACACCCCTCCACTTT. Its translation: CASSFRETRTPLHF.

As concerns this clonotype: A read error may be the cause here, since a much bigger clone is one base away. The V call is TRBV7-8, the J call TRBJ1-1, with 9 bases fitting TRBD1. The CDR3 covers 16 residues. Per the germline V gene, CDR1 is SGHVS and CDR2 is FQNEAQ. Unmatched junction bases numbered 7, after V lost 1 base and J lost 4 bases. The CDR3 nucleotides read TGTGCCAGCAGCTTAGGAGGGACAGGGTCGGCCACTGAAGCTTTCTTT. Translating gives CASSLGGTGSATEAFF.

This clonotype was observed a few times. This chain links TRBV7-8 with TRBJ1-5; D gene unclear. The germline V gene has CDR1 SGHVS and CDR2 FQNEAQ. The CDR3 loop spans 13 amino acids. Trimming removed 1 base from V and 7 bases from J, with 8 bases in between. The CDR3 DNA is TGTGCCAGCAGCTTAGATGACTGGCAGCCCCAGCATTTT. It specifies CASSLDDWQPQHF.

This clonotype was counted many times. The chain employs TRBV9 and TRBJ2-3, with a weak D call TRBD2 (6 bases). The CDR3 has 14 amino acids. Trimming cost V 2 bases and J 3 bases, with 10 bases left between them. Germline CDR1 is SGDLS and CDR2 is YYNGEE. The CDR3 is CASSVGGYTDTQYF. The CDR3 DNA is TGTGCCAGCAGCGTCGGGGGTTATACAGATACGCAGTATTTT.

The chain couples TRBV10-1 to TRBJ1-3; no reliable D call. CDR1 and CDR2 from the germline V gene are WNHNN and SYGVQD (reference sequence). CDR3 length: 14 amino acids. Trimming removed 3 bases at V and 2 bases at J, with 8 bases between. CDR3 bases: TGCGCCAGCAGTGAAGGATCTACTGGAAACACCATATATTTT. Its translation: CASSEGSTGNTIYF.

This clonotype was counted between two and nine times. The V gene is TRBV6-1, the J gene TRBJ2-1, with D tentatively TRBD2 (6 bases). Trimming stripped 6 bases from V and 2 bases from J, with 14 bases between. The CDR3 contains 15 residues. Germline loops: CDR1 MNHNS, CDR2 SASEGT. CDR3 in amino acids: CASSTSGLTYNEQFF. For the CDR3, the DNA is TGTGCCAGCAGCACCTCGGGACTGACCTACAATGAGCAGTTCTTC.

V and J are TRBV7-8 and TRBJ2-5; a weak D match, TRBD2 (6 bases). This CDR3 has 17 residues. V was clipped by 5 bases and J by 3 bases, with 22 bases between them. CDR1 and CDR2 from the germline V gene are SGHVS and FQNEAQ. The CDR3 DNA reads TGTGCCAGCAGCCCTACGCGGCTAGCGAGGGGCAAAGAGACCCAGTACTTC. Amino acid sequence: CASSPTRLARGKETQYF.

This clonotype was detected many times. The V and J genes are TRBV5-1 and TRBJ2-7; possible D gene TRBD2, 6 bases. This CDR3 comprises 14 residues. Germline CDR1 and CDR2: SGHRS and YFSETQ. V lost 4 bases and J 3 bases, leaving 14 bases between the germline ends. The CDR3 DNA reads as TGCGCCAGCAGCGGTAGCGGCCCCGTCTACGAGCAGTACTTC. Residues: CASSGSGPVYEQYF. Filled out from reference TRBV5-1 and TRBJ2-7, the complete variable domain reads KAGVTQTPRYLIKTRGQQVTLSCSPISGHRSVSWYQQTPGQGLQFLFEYFSETQRNKGNFPGRFSGRQFSNSRSEMNVSTLELGDSALYLCASSGSGPVYEQYFGPGTRLTVT.

Many counts were recorded for this clonotype. V gene TRBV12-3 or TRBV12-4 combines with J gene TRBJ2-5, with TRBD2 matching over 13 bases. The CDR3 runs 21 residues. Trimming took 6 bases from V and 5 from J; bases not matched to a gene: 24. In DNA, the CDR3 is TGTGCCAGCAGGCGACGTTCACGACTAGCGGGGGGCCACCCCCACGAGGAGACCCAGTACTTC. Amino acid sequence: CASRRRSRLAGGHPHEETQYF.

CDR3 nucleotides: TGCAGTGCGCACCTTGGGGCCAACGTCCTGACTTTC. Its translation is CSAHLGANVLTF. The genes are TRBV20-1 and TRBJ2-6; no clear D gene. CDR3 length: 12 amino acids. V lost 6 bases and J 3 bases, leaving 6 bases between the germline ends. Germline-derived CDR1 and CDR2 are DFQATT and SNEGSKA (reference sequence).

The V call is TRBV18, the J call TRBJ1-5; tentative D call: TRBD1 (5 bases). In germline, CDR1 is KGHSH, CDR2 LQKENI. With 2 bases removed from V and 6 bases from J, the gap between germline ends came to 17 bases. This CDR3 spans 16 amino acids. CDR3 bases: TGTGCCAGCTCACCAGAAGGAGGGGCCCGGGGTCAGCCCCAGCATTTT. This gives the protein CASSPEGGARGQPQHF.

This clonotype was recorded many times. This chain links TRBV11-1 with TRBJ2-3; D is undetermined. The V and J ends lost 7 bases and 2 bases respectively, with 10 bases between them. This CDR3 is built from 13 residues. CDR1 SGHAT and CDR2 FQDESV come from the germline V gene (reference sequence). CDR3 protein: CASTPALTDTQYF. The DNA of the CDR3 is TGTGCCAGCACCCCGGCTCTCACAGATACGCAGTATTTT.

This clonotype turned up a few times. The gene calls are TRBV5-5 and TRBJ2-7, with TRBD1 identical over 8 bases. Losses at the gene ends were 0 bases for V and 6 bases for J; bases not matched to a gene: 8. The germline V gene encodes CDR1 SGHKS and CDR2 YYEKEE (reference sequence). The CDR3 extends over 15 amino acids. The CDR3 coding sequence is TGTGCCAGCAGCTTGGCCACAGGGGGTTGGGGCGAGCAGTACTTC. Its translation is CASSLATGGWGEQYF.

This clonotype was found many times. V gene TRBV12-3 or TRBV12-4 combines with J gene TRBJ1-6; D call uncertain. V dropped 1 base and J dropped 10 bases, with 8 bases sitting between them. The CDR3 has 13 residues. The CDR3 region has the DNA TGTGCCAGCAGTTTAGTAGCTGAATCACCCCTCCACTTT. It specifies CASSLVAESPLHF.

The chain uses TRBV20-1 and TRBJ1-2, with TRBD1 identical over 8 bases. The germline V gene has CDR1 DFQATT and CDR2 SNEGSKA (reference sequence). Unmatched junction bases numbered 8, after V lost 6 bases and J lost 5 bases. The CDR3 consists of 13 residues. The CDR3 reads CSALDRGGYGYTF. Written as DNA, the CDR3 is TGCAGTGCCCTCGACAGGGGTGGATATGGCTACACCTTC.

The rearrangement links TRBV27 to TRBJ1-4; possible D gene TRBD1, 5 bases. The CDR3 runs to 14 residues. V lost 1 base and J 8 bases, leaving 11 bases between the germline ends. Germline assignment: CDR1 MNHEY and CDR2 SMNVEV (reference sequence). The chain's CDR3 is CASSLYTEGEKLFF. In nucleotides, the CDR3 is TGTGCCAGCAGTTTATATACGGAGGGGGAAAAACTGTTTTTT.

The chain carries TRBV10-1 and TRBJ2-2; the D call may be TRBD1 or TRBD2 (5 bases each). The CDR3 runs 18 residues. V dropped 4 bases and J dropped 0 bases, with 18 bases sitting between them. Germline assignment: CDR1 WNHNN and CDR2 SYGVQD (reference sequence). CDR3 region: CASSGPSVGTPNTGELFF. CDR3 coding DNA: TGCGCCAGCAGTGGCCCATCGGTAGGGACGCCGAACACCGGGGAGCTGTTTTTT.

The V gene is TRBV6-6, the J gene TRBJ1-2; D is uncertain. Trimming left V 0 bases short and J 7 bases short, with 9 bases between. Germline V gives CDR1 MNHNY, CDR2 SVGAGI (reference sequence). The CDR3 totals 13 residues. The CDR3 nucleotides read TGTGCCAGCAGTTACTCAGAGGGCTTTGGCTACACCTTC. Its translation: CASSYSEGFGYTF.

The rearrangement joins TRBV20-1 to TRBJ1-1, with D unclear. Trimming stripped 5 bases from V and 3 bases from J, with 10 bases between. Germline V gene lookup returns CDR1 DFQATT and CDR2 SNEGSKA (reference sequence). The CDR3 totals 12 residues. Written as DNA, the CDR3 is TGCAGTGCTCCGGGCCACGACACTGAAGCTTTCTTT. Translated, it gives CSAPGHDTEAFF.